The entry below gives a single TCR beta chain sequence along with its context. V was pared by 1 base and J by 4 bases, with 9 bases of the junction left unmatched. Per germline, CDR1 MNHEY and CDR2 SMNVEV (reference sequence). This CDR3 is 17 amino acids long. These data come from a study of blood T cell repertoires in COVID-19. Study in general: From T cells, B-cell-depleted T cells, or PBMCs came the material, which was cDNA or gDNA.

Per the authors' pipeline: How many nucleated cells were present was estimated from reference gene primer amplification. Profiled with immunoSEQ multiplex PCR; TCRdb holds only in-frame clones, not every one. That table supplies the V and J calls and clone size; D and trimming were determined from the DNA. The sample contains 390,000 or so clones, around 87% of which appear only once. The TCR comes from a woman in her twenties or thirties with COVID-19, enrolled during active disease. Specimen: peripheral blood. This chain uses TRBV27 with TRBJ2-2; 7 bases line up with TRBD1. The CDR3 DNA is TGTGCCAGCAGTTTATGGTTGGGACAGAGAGGCACCGGGGAGCTGTTTTTT. Translated: CASSLWLGQRGTGELFF.